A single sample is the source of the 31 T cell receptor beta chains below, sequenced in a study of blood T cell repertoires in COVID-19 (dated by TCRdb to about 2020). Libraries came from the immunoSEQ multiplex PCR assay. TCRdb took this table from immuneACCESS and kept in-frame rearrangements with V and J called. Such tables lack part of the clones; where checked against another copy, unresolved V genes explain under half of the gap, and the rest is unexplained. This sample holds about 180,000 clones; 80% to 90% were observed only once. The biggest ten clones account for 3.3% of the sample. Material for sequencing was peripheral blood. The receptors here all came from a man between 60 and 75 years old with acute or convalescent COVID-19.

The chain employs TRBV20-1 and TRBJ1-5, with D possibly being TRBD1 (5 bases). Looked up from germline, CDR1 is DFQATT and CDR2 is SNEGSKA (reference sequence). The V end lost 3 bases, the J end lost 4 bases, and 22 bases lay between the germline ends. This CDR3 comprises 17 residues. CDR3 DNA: TGCAGTGCTAGTGCCCAGATTGTAGGGGTGGGAAATCAGCCCCAGCATTTT. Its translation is CSASAQIVGVGNQPQHF.

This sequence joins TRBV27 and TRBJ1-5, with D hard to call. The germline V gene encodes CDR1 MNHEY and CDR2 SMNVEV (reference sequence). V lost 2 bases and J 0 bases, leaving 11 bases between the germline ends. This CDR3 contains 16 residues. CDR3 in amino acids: CASSLKPDNSNQPQHF. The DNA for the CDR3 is TGTGCCAGCAGTTTAAAGCCCGATAATAGCAATCAGCCCCAGCATTTT.

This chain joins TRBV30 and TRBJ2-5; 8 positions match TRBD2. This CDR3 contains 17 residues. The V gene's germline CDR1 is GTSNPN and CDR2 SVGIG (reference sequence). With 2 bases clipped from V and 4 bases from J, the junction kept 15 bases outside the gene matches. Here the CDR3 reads CAWSSPEGSGARETQYF. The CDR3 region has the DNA TGTGCCTGGAGTTCCCCAGAGGGTAGCGGGGCCCGAGAGACCCAGTACTTC.

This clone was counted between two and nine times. For the CDR3, the DNA is TGTGCCAGCAGCCCCACCCCGGGACTAGCGGCCGAGCAGTACTTC. Translating it yields CASSPTPGLAAEQYF. V and J are TRBV27 and TRBJ2-7; 11 nucleotides agree with TRBD2. Unmatched junction bases numbered 10, after V lost 6 bases and J lost 6 bases. This CDR3 spans 15 amino acids. The germline V gene has CDR1 MNHEY and CDR2 SMNVEV (reference sequence).

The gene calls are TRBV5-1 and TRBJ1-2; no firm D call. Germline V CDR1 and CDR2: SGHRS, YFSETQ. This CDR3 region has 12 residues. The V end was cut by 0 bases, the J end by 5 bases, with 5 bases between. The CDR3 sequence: CASSLGPYGYTF. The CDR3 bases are TGCGCCAGCAGCTTGGGGCCGTATGGCTACACCTTC.

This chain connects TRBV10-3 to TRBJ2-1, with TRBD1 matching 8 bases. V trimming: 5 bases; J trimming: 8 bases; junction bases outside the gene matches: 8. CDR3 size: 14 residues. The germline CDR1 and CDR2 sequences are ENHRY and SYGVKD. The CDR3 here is CAISSWTGRDEQFF. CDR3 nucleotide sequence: TGTGCCATCAGTTCTTGGACAGGGCGGGATGAGCAGTTCTTC.

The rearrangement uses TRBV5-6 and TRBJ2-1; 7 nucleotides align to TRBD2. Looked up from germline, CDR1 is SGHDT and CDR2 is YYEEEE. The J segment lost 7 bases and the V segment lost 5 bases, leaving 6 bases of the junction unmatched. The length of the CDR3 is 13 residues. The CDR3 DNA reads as TGTGCCAGCAGGGAGCGGGGTGGGAATGAGCAGTTCTTC. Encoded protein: CASRERGGNEQFF.

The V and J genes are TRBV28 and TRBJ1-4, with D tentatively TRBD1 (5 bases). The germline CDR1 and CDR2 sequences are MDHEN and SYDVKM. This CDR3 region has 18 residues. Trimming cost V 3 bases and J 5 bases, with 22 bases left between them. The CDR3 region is CASSFDTFAGRENEKLFF. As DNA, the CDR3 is TGTGCCAGCAGTTTCGATACCTTCGCGGGGCGGGAAAATGAAAAACTGTTTTTT.

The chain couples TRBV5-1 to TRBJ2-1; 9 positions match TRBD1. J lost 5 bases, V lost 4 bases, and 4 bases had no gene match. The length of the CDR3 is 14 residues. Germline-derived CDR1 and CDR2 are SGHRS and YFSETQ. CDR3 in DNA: TGCGCCAGCAGCCTACGGACAGGGGACAATGAGCAGTTCTTC. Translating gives CASSLRTGDNEQFF.

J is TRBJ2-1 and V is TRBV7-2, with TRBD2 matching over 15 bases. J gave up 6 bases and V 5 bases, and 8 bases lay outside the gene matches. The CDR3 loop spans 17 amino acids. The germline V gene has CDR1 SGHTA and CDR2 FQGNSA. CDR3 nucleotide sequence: TGTGCCAGCAGCCCTCCCGGACTAGCGGGAGGGGTCAATGAGCAGTTCTTC. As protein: CASSPPGLAGGVNEQFF. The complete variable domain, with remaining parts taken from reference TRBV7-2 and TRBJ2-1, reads GAGVSQSPSNKVTEKGKDVELRCDPISGHTALYWYRQSLGQGLEFLIYFQGNSAPDKSGLPSDRFSAERTGGSVSTLTIQRTQQEDSAVYLCASSPPGLAGGVNEQFFGPGTRLTVL.

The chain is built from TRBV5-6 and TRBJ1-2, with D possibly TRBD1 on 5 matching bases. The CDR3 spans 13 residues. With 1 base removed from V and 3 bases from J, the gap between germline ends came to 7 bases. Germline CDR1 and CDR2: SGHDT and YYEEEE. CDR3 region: CASSLIGDYGYTF. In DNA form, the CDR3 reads TGTGCCAGCAGCTTGATAGGGGACTATGGCTACACCTTC. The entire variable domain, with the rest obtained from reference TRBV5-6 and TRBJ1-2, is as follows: DAGVTQSPTHLIKTRGQQVTLRCSPKSGHDTVSWYQQALGQGPQFIFQYYEEEERQRGNFPDRFSGHQFPNYSSELNVNALLLGDSALYLCASSLIGDYGYTFGSGTRLTVV.

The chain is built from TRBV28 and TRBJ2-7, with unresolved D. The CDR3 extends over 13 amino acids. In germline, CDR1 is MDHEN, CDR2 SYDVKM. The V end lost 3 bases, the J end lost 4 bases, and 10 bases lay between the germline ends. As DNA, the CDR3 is TGTGCCAGCAGTTTTTCACCCAGATACGAGCAGTACTTC. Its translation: CASSFSPRYEQYF.

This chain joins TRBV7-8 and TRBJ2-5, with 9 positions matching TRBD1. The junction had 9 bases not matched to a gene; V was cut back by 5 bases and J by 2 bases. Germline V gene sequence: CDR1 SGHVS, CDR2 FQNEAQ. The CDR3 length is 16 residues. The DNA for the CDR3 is TGTGCCAGCAGCCTGCGGACAGGGGCGATACAAGAGACCCAGTACTTC. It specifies CASSLRTGAIQETQYF.

The CDR3 spells CASRRRESSYEQYF. The CDR3 nucleotides read TGTGCCAGCAGGCGTCGGGAGAGCTCCTACGAGCAGTACTTC. The V gene is TRBV28, the J gene TRBJ2-7, with D possibly being TRBD2 (6 bases). CDR1 MDHEN and CDR2 SYDVKM come from the germline V gene. The CDR3 runs to 14 residues. Trimming took 6 bases from V and 0 from J, leaving 12 bases between them.

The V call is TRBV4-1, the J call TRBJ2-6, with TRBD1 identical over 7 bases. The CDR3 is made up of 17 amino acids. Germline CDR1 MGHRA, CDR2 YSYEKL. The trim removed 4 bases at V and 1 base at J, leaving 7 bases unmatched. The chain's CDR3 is CASSRTGATSGANVLTF. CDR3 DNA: TGCGCCAGCAGCCGCACAGGGGCTACATCTGGGGCCAACGTCCTGACTTTC.

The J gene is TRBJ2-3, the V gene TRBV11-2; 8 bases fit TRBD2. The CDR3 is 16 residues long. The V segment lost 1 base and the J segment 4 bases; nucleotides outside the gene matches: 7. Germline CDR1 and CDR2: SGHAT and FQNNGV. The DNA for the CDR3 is TGTGCCAGCAGCTTAGGCAAGGCGGGAGGCCCAGATACGCAGTATTTT. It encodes CASSLGKAGGPDTQYF.

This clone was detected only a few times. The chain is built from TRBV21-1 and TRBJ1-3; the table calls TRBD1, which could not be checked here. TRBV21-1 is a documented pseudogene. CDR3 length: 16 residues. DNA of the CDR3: TGTGCCAGCAGCAAAGAAAACAGCCCCTCTGGAAACACCATATATTTT. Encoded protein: CASSKENSPSGNTIYF.

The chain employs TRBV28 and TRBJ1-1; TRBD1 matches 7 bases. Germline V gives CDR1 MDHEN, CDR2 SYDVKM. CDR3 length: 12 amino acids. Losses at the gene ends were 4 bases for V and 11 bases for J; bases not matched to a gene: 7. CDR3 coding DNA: TGTGCCAGCAGTTCCCGACAGGGCCGGGCTTTCTTT. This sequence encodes CASSSRQGRAFF. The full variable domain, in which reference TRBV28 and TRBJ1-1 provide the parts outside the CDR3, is DVKVTQSSRYLVKRTGEKVFLECVQDMDHENMFWYRQDPGLGLRLIYFSYDVKMKEKGDIPEGYSVSREKKERFSLILESASTNQTSMYLCASSSRQGRAFFGQGTRLTVV.

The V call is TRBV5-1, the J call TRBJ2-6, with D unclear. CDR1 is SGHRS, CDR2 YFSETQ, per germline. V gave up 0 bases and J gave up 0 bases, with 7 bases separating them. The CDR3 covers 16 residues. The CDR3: CASSLDVSSGANVLTF. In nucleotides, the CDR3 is TGCGCCAGCAGCTTGGACGTGAGCTCTGGGGCCAACGTCCTGACTTTC. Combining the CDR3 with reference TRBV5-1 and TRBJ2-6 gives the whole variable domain KAGVTQTPRYLIKTRGQQVTLSCSPISGHRSVSWYQQTPGQGLQFLFEYFSETQRNKGNFPGRFSGRQFSNSRSEMNVSTLELGDSALYLCASSLDVSSGANVLTFGAGSRLTVL.

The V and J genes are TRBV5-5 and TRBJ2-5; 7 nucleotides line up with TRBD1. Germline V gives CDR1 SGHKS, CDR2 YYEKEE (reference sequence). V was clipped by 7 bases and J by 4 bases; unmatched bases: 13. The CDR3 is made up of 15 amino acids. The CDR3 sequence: CASGDSSKGLETQYF. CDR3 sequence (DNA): TGTGCCAGCGGGGACAGCTCAAAGGGTTTAGAGACCCAGTACTTC.

The CDR3 sequence: CASSSRGELFF. The CDR3 DNA is TGTGCCAGCAGTTCCCGGGGGGAGCTGTTTTTT. The chain employs TRBV12-3 or TRBV12-4 and TRBJ2-2, with D unclear. Between the trimmed V and J ends, which lost 4 bases and 8 bases, there was a span of 5 bases. CDR3 length equals 11 residues.

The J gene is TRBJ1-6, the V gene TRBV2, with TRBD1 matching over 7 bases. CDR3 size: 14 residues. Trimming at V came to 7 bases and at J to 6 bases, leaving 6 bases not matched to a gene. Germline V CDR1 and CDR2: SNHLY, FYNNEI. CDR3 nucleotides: TGTGCCAGCAACGTGGGACAGCCTAATTCACCCCTCCACTTT. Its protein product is CASNVGQPNSPLHF.

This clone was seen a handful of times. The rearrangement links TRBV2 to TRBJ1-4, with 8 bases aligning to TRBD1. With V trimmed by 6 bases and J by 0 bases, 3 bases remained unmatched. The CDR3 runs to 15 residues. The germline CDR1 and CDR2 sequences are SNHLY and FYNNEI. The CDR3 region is CASRRGQATNEKLFF. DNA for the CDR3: TGTGCCAGCAGGAGGGGACAGGCAACTAATGAAAAACTGTTTTTT.

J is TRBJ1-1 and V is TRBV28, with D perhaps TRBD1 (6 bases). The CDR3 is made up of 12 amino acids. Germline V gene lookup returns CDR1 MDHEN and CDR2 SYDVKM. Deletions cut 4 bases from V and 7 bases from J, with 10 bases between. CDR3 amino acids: CASSSGGREAFF. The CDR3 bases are TGTGCCAGCAGTTCCGGGGGGCGTGAAGCTTTCTTT.

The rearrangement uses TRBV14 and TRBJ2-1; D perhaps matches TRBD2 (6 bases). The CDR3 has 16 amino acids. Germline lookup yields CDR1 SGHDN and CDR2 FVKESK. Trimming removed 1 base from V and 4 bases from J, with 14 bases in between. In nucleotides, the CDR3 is TGTGCCAGCAGCCAAGTACCCGGGGGAGATTACAATGAGCAGTTCTTC. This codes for CASSQVPGGDYNEQFF.

The CDR3: CASSQSGSNREGQPQHF. CDR3 nucleotides: TGCGCCAGCAGTCAATCGGGCTCCAACAGGGAAGGTCAGCCCCAGCATTTT. V usage is TRBV23-1 and J usage is TRBJ1-5; D possibly corresponds to TRBD1 (6 bases). TRBV23-1 is an ORF, with its function uncertain. Between the trimmed V and J ends, which lost 0 bases and 6 bases, there was a span of 18 bases. The CDR3 totals 17 residues.

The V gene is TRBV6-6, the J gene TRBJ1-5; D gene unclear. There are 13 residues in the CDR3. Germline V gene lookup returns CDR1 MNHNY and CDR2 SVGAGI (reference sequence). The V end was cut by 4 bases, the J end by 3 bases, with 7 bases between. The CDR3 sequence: CASSSFLNQPQHF. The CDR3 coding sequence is TGTGCCAGCAGTTCTTTTCTCAATCAGCCCCAGCATTTT.

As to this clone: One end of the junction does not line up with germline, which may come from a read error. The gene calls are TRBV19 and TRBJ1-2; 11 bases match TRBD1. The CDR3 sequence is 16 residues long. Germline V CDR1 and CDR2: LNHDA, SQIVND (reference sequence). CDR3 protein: CASSIGGQGEFYGYTF. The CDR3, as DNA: TGTGCCAGCAGTATCGGGGGACAGGGGGAATTCTATGGCTACACCTTC.

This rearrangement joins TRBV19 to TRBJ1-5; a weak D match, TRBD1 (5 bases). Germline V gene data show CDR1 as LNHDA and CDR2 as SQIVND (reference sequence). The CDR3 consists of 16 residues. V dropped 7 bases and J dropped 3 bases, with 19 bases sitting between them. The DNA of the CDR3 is TGTGCCAGTATGGACGGGGGAAGAGGGGTCAATCAGCCCCAGCATTTT. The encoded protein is CASMDGGRGVNQPQHF.

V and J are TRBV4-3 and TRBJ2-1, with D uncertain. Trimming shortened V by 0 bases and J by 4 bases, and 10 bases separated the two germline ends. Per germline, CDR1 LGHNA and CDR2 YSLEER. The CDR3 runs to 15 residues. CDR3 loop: CASSQESSLYNEQFF. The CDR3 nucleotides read TGCGCCAGCAGCCAAGAATCAAGCCTTTACAATGAGCAGTTCTTC.

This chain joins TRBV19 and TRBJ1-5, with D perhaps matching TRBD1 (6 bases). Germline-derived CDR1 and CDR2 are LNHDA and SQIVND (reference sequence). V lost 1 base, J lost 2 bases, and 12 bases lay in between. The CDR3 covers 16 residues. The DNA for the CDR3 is TGTGCCAGTAGTATAGTGGGGGCGCGGGGCAATCAGCCCCAGCATTTT. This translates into CASSIVGARGNQPQHF.